The clone carrying this T cell receptor (beta chain) was seen many times. TCRbeta library construction was performed incorporating unique molecular identifiers. TCRdb re-analysed the PCR reads in MiXCR, keeping a single row per CDR3 protein. The sample has hundreds of thousands of distinct CDR3 sequences; about a tenth are singletons. This CDR3 contains 15 residues. Germline loops: CDR1 SGHRS, CDR2 YFSETQ. Trimming pared 4 bases from V and 0 bases from J, leaving 11 bases between. This record belongs to a study of T-cell reconstitution after alpha-beta-depleted transplantation in children. Material: PBMCs from the stem cell graft donor, obtained from the stem cell graft. J is TRBJ1-5 and V is TRBV5-1; D not resolved. The source is a human donor who donated a stem cell graft to a child with acute lymphoblastic leukemia. The CDR3 bases are TGCGCCAGCAGCCCCAGCGGCTATAGCAATCAGCCCCAGCATTTT. Protein product: CASSPSGYSNQPQHF.